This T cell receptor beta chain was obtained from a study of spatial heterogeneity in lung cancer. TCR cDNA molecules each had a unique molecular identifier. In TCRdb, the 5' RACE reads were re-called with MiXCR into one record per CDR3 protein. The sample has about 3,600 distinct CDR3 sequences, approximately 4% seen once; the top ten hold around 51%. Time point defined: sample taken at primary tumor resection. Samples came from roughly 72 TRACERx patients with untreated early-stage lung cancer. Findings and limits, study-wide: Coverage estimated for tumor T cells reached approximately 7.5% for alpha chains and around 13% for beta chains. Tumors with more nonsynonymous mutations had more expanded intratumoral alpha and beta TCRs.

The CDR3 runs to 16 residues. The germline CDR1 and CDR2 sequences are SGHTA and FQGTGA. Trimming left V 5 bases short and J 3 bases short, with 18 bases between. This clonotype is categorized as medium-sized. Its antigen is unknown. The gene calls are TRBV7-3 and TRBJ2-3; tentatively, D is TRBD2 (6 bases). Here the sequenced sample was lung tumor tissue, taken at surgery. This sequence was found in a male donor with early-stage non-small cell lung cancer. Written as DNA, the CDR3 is TGTGCCAGCAGCGCAATGTTGGGAGGTCGGACAGATACGCAGTATTTT. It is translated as CASSAMLGGRTDTQYF.